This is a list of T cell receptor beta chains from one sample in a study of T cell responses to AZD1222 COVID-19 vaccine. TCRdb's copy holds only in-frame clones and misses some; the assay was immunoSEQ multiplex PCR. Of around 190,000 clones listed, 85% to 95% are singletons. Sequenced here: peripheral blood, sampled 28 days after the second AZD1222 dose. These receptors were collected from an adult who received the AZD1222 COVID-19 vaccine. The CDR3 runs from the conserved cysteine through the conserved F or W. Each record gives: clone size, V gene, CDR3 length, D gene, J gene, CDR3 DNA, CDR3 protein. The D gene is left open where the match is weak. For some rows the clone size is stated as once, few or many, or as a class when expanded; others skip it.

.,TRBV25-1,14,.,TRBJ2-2,TGTGCCAGCAGTGGGGGGTCCTCAGTCGGGGAGCTGTTTTTT,CASSGGSSVGELFF
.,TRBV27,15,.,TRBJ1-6,TGTGCCAGCCAGAGGACGGCGACTTATAATTCACCCCTCCACTTT,CASQRTATYNSPLHF
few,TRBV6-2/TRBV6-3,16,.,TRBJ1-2,TGTGCCAGCAGTATTGTGGGGGGCGTTACCCACTATGGCTACACCTTC,CASSIVGGVTHYGYTF
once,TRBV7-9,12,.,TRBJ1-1,TGTGCCAGCAGCTTAGACCAGGGGCCAGCTTTCTTT,CASSLDQGPAFF
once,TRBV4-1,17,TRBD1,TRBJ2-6,TGCGCCAGCAGCCGCGTGGGACAGGGAACGGGGGCCAACGTCCTGACTTTC,CASSRVGQGTGANVLTF
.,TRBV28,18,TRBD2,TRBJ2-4,TGTGCCAGCAGGACGCCCACTGTAGCGGGAGGGCACCAAAACATTCAGTACTTC,CASRTPTVAGGHQNIQYF
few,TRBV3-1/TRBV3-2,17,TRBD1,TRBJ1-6,TGTGCCAGCAGCCAGAGGACAGGGGGCTCCTATAATTCACCCCTCCACTTT,CASSQRTGGSYNSPLHF
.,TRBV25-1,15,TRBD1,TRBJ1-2,TGTGCCAGCAGTGGACTGGGACAGGAGCACTATGGCTACACCTTC,CASSGLGQEHYGYTF
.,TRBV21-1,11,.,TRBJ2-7,TGTGCCAGCAGCAAACGCCGGGAGCAGTACTTC,CASSKRREQYF
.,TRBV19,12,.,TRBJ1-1,TGTGCCACCACAACAGGGTCGACTGAAGCTTTCTTT,CATTTGSTEAFF
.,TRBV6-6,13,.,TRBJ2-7,TGTGCCAGCAGTCAGCCCGGACAGTACGAGCAGTACTTC,CASSQPGQYEQYF
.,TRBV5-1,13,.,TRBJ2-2,TGCGCCAGCAGCCCCTTGGGGACCGGGGAGCTGTTTTTT,CASSPLGTGELFF
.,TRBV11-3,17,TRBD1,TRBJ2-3,TGTGCCAGCAGCTTGGTAGGGAGGGGACAGGGGGCATCCACGCAGTATTTT,CASSLVGRGQGASTQYF
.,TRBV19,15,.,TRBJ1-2,TGTGCCAGTAGTACCTGGCTAGGGCCAAGCGGTGGCTACACCTTC,CASSTWLGPSGGYTF
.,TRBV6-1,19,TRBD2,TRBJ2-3,TGTGCCAGCAGTGGGGTTTTCGCGGGGGGCCTTAGGGGCACAGATACGCAGTATTTT,CASSGVFAGGLRGTDTQYF
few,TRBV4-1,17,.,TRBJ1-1,TGCGCCAGCAGCCAAGAATCCTTTGGGGCGGGGAACACTGAAGCTTTCTTT,CASSQESFGAGNTEAFF
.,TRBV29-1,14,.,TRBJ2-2,TGCAGCGCCCCTCGGACGGATAACACCGGGGAGCTGTTTTTT,CSAPRTDNTGELFF
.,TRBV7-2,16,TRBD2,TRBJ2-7,TGTGCCAGCAGCTTATCTAGCGGATACGACTCCTACGAGCAGTACTTC,CASSLSSGYDSYEQYF
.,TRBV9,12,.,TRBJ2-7,TGTGCCAGCAGCGTAGGGTCCTACGAGCAGTACTTC,CASSVGSYEQYF
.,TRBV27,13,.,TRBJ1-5,TGTGCCACCTCGACTGGAAGCAATCAGCCCCAGCATTTT,CATSTGSNQPQHF